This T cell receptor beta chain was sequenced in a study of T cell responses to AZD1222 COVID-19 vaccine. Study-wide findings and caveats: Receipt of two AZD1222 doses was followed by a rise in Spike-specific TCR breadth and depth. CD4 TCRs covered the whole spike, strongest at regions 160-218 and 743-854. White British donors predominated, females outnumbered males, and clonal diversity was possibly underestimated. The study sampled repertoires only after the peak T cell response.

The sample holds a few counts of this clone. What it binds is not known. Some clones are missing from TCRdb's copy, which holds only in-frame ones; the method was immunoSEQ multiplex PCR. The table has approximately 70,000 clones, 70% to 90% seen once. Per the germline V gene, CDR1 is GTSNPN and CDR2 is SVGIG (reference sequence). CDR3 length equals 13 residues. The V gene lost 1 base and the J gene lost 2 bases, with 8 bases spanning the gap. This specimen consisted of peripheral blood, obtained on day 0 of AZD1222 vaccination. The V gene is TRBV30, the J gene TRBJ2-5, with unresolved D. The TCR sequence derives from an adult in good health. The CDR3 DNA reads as TGTGCCTGGAGTGAACAGATACAAGAGACCCAGTACTTC. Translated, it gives CAWSEQIQETQYF.